This entry lists 20 T cell receptor beta chains sequenced from one sample in a study of T-cell memory formation after mild COVID-19. Via MiXCR, TCRdb re-called the 5' RACE reads, giving one row per CDR3 protein. The table includes about 470,000 distinct CDR3 sequences, more than 20% detected once. The sequenced material came from PBMCs or a T cell subset sorted from them (not recorded which). The receptor set was obtained from an adult woman who had mild COVID-19 (a few samples of this study predate the infection). Cell type and time point are not known.

The chain carries TRBV7-2 and TRBJ2-5, with 9 bases fitting TRBD2. The J segment lost 1 base and the V segment lost 5 bases, leaving 5 bases of the junction unmatched. From germline, CDR1 is SGHTA and CDR2 FQGNSA. The CDR3 extends over 15 amino acids. CDR3: CASSGRGGAQETQYF. CDR3 nucleotide sequence: TGTGCCAGCAGCGGCCGCGGGGGGGCCCAAGAGACCCAGTACTTC.

The sample holds a few counts of this clonotype. The chain recombines TRBV7-9 with TRBJ2-7; D unclear. Trimming cost V 4 bases and J 6 bases, with 16 bases left between them. The germline gives CDR1 SEHNR, CDR2 FQNEAQ (reference sequence). This CDR3 region has 14 residues. The CDR3 DNA follows: TGTGCCAGCAGCTCCGCATTTGGGCCAAGCGAGCAGTACTTC. This sequence encodes CASSSAFGPSEQYF.

V is TRBV3-1 and J is TRBJ2-7; 9 bases are a match to TRBD2. Germline CDR1 is LGHDT and CDR2 is YNNKEL (reference sequence). This CDR3 comprises 12 residues. The ends lost 6 bases at V and 9 bases at J; junction bases unmatched: 6. The CDR3 DNA reads as TGTGCCAGCAGTGCCTTGGGACTAGCGCAGTACTTC. This gives the protein CASSALGLAQYF.

The chain combines TRBV20-1 with TRBJ2-3; TRBD2 aligns across 8 bases. V was clipped by 2 bases and J by 3 bases; unmatched bases: 7. Germline CDR1 and CDR2: DFQATT and SNEGSKA (reference sequence). The CDR3 runs 15 residues. CDR3 sequence: CSARYPSGSTDTQYF. The CDR3 coding sequence is TGCAGTGCTAGATACCCCAGCGGGAGTACAGATACGCAGTATTTT.

The chain employs TRBV20-1 and TRBJ2-7, with 7 bases identical to TRBD2. Looked up from germline, CDR1 is DFQATT and CDR2 is SNEGSKA (reference sequence). The CDR3 is 15 amino acids. V shed 0 bases and J 3 bases; nucleotides not matched to a gene: 8. This CDR3 reads CSARDLMGGDYEQYF. The CDR3 DNA reads TGCAGTGCTAGAGATCTGATGGGGGGGGACTACGAGCAGTACTTC.

This clonotype showed up just a few times. V usage is TRBV20-1 and J usage is TRBJ2-7; D is possibly TRBD1 or TRBD2 (5 bases each). The CDR3 totals 12 residues. Deletions cut 0 bases from V and 6 bases from J, with 9 bases between. Germline CDR1 is DFQATT and CDR2 is SNEGSKA (reference sequence). CDR3 sequence: CSAREGEVEQYF. CDR3 nucleotide sequence: TGCAGTGCTAGAGAGGGGGAAGTCGAGCAGTACTTC.

The chain is built from TRBV6-2 or TRBV6-3 and TRBJ2-1; D may be TRBD1 (6 bases). V was clipped by 3 bases and J by 9 bases, with 12 bases between them. The CDR3 runs 13 residues. Germline V gene data show CDR1 as MNHEY and CDR2 as SVGEGT. CDR3 sequence (DNA): TGTGCCAGCAGTTATCCCAGGGGAGTTGAGCAGTTCTTC. It yields the protein CASSYPRGVEQFF.

This clonotype was found a few times. The chain carries TRBV5-6 and TRBJ2-7; 7 nucleotides match TRBD2. V lost 5 bases to trimming and J lost 3 bases; unmatched junction nucleotides: 11. The CDR3 has 15 residues. Germline assignment: CDR1 SGHDT and CDR2 YYEEEE. CDR3 coding DNA: TGTGCCAGCAGTTTTGGACTAGAAGCTGACTACGAGCAGTACTTC. Protein sequence: CASSFGLEADYEQYF.

This clonotype was counted a few times. This chain uses TRBV6-5 with TRBJ2-5; the match to TRBD1 covers 11 bases. The germline V gene has CDR1 MNHEY and CDR2 SVGAGI. The CDR3 consists of 16 residues. The V segment lost 2 bases and the J segment 5 bases; nucleotides outside the gene matches: 7. The CDR3 bases are TGTGCCAGCAGTTACCTCCCTGGGACAGGGGGGGAGACCCAGTACTTC. This codes for CASSYLPGTGGETQYF.

This clonotype was counted ten times or more. J is TRBJ2-1 and V is TRBV5-6; D is unresolved. Germline CDR1 is SGHDT and CDR2 is YYEEEE. The ends were cut back, 2 bases at V and 7 bases at J, with 10 bases in the middle. The CDR3 is made up of 13 amino acids. The CDR3 is CASSFVGENEQFF. CDR3 in DNA: TGTGCCAGCAGCTTCGTAGGAGAGAATGAGCAGTTCTTC.

The rearrangement uses TRBV4-1 and TRBJ2-3; no clear D. Germline V gene sequence: CDR1 MGHRA, CDR2 YSYEKL. CDR3 length: 16 residues. Trimming took 0 bases from V and 0 from J, leaving 10 bases between them. In DNA, the CDR3 is TGCGCCAGCAGCCAAGATCCGGACGGTAGCACAGATACGCAGTATTTT. Protein sequence: CASSQDPDGSTDTQYF.

The chain combines TRBV12-3 or TRBV12-4 with TRBJ2-2; D is uncertain. The CDR3 loop spans 15 amino acids. The V end was cut by 6 bases, the J end by 6 bases, with 17 bases between. CDR3 residues: CASRLGLRSSGELFF. CDR3 in DNA: TGTGCCAGCAGGCTTGGGTTGAGGAGTTCCGGGGAGCTGTTTTTT.

This rearrangement joins TRBV20-1 to TRBJ2-5; TRBD2 is a possible D gene (5 bases). Germline CDR1 DFQATT, CDR2 SNEGSKA (reference sequence). This CDR3 is 13 amino acids long. Trimming pared 5 bases from V and 5 bases from J, leaving 15 bases between. The CDR3 sequence: CSAYEGRKETQYF. In DNA, the CDR3 is TGCAGTGCTTATGAGGGAAGGAAGGAGACCCAGTACTTC.

The chain employs TRBV20-1 and TRBJ2-1; 9 nucleotides align to TRBD2. Per germline, CDR1 DFQATT and CDR2 SNEGSKA (reference sequence). The CDR3 contains 16 residues. V lost 3 bases and J lost 10; bases outside the gene matches: 16. The CDR3 spells CSASPTSGRRGGEQFF. As DNA, the CDR3 is TGCAGTGCTAGTCCCACTAGCGGGCGGAGAGGGGGGGAGCAGTTCTTC.

The chain links TRBV5-1 to TRBJ1-1; D may be TRBD1 (5 bases). Trimming stripped 4 bases from V and 3 bases from J, with 16 bases between. The germline CDR1 and CDR2 sequences are SGHRS and YFSETQ. CDR3 length: 15 amino acids. DNA of the CDR3: TGCGCCAGCAGCCCCCAGGTTAGGGGAGACACTGAAGCTTTCTTT. It specifies CASSPQVRGDTEAFF.

This clonotype occurred a few times. This chain connects TRBV7-9 to TRBJ2-1, with D maybe TRBD2 (5 bases). The V end lost 5 bases, the J end lost 7 bases, and 12 bases lay between the germline ends. Germline lookup yields CDR1 SEHNR and CDR2 FQNEAQ (reference sequence). This CDR3 is built from 13 residues. The CDR3 region has the DNA TGTGCCAGCAGCCAATCCCCGGGAAATGAGCAGTTCTTC. It specifies CASSQSPGNEQFF.

The DNA of the CDR3 is TGTGCCAGCAGTTCCGCGGGACTGCCTAACTATGGCTACACCTTC. Translation: CASSSAGLPNYGYTF. The V gene is TRBV6-1, the J gene TRBJ1-2; D might be TRBD1 (5 bases). Germline CDR1 MNHNS, CDR2 SASEGT. CDR3 size: 15 residues. The ends were cut back, 5 bases at V and 0 bases at J, with 13 bases in the middle.

The J gene is TRBJ2-7, the V gene TRBV3-1; the D is unclear. Per germline, CDR1 LGHDT and CDR2 YNNKEL (reference sequence). The V gene lost 1 base and the J gene lost 3 bases, with 10 bases spanning the gap. The CDR3 extends over 14 amino acids. CDR3 bases: TGTGCCAGCAGCCAAGGTCAGTTAATCTACGAGCAGTACTTC. Protein: CASSQGQLIYEQYF.

This rearrangement joins TRBV12-3 or TRBV12-4 to TRBJ1-3; D perhaps matches TRBD1 (5 bases). V was pared by 7 bases and J by 0 bases, with 16 bases between. The CDR3 is 16 residues long. The CDR3 DNA is TGTGCCAGCACTCGGGACGTCCAATACTCTGGAAACACCATATATTTT. It yields the protein CASTRDVQYSGNTIYF.

The rearrangement uses TRBV15 and TRBJ2-2; TRBD1 matches at 9 bases. Germline CDR1 and CDR2: LNHNV and YYDKDF (reference sequence). This CDR3 contains 16 residues. With 5 bases clipped from V and 7 bases from J, the junction kept 11 bases outside the gene matches. In DNA form, the CDR3 reads TGTGCCACCAGCGGCCCCGGCGGGACAGGGATCGGGGAGCTGTTTTTT. Protein product: CATSGPGGTGIGELFF.